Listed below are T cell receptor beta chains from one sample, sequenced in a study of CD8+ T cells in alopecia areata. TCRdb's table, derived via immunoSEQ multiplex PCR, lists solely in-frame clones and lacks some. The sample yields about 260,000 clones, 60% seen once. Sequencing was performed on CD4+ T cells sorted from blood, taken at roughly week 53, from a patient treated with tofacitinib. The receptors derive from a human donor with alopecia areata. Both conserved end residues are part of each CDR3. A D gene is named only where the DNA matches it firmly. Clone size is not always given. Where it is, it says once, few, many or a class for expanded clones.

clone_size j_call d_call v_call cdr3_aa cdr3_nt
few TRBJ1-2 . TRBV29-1 CSVRGGDGYTF TGCAGCGTGAGGGGAGGGGATGGCTACACCTTC
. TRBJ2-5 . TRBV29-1 CSVEKGRRETQYF TGCAGCGTTGAAAAGGGAAGGAGGGAGACCCAGTACTTC
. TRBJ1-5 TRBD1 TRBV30 CAWSPTGQGAGQPQHF TGTGCCTGGAGCCCAACCGGACAGGGGGCAGGTCAGCCCCAGCATTTT
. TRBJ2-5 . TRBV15 CATSNPRGETQYF TGTGCCACCAGCAACCCAAGGGGAGAGACCCAGTACTTC
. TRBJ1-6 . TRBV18 CASSGQSNSPLHF TGTGCCAGCTCTGGACAGTCAAATTCACCCCTCCACTTT
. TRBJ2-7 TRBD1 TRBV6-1 CASSPGQGFYEQYF TGTGCCAGCAGTCCGGGACAGGGGTTCTACGAGCAGTACTTC
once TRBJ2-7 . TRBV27 CASSLTGPSYEQYF TGTGCCAGCAGTTTAACCGGCCCTTCCTACGAGCAGTACTTC
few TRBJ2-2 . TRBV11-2 CASSLAYGPSNTGELFF TGTGCCAGCAGCTTAGCTTATGGGCCGTCGAACACCGGGGAGCTGTTTTTT
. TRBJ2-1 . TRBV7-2 CASSRDPKGIFEQFF TGTGCCAGCAGTCGGGACCCGAAAGGGATATTTGAGCAGTTCTTC
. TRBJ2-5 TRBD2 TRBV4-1 CASSQEPRTSGGQTQYF TGCGCCAGCAGCCAAGAGCCCCGGACTAGCGGGGGTCAGACCCAGTACTTC
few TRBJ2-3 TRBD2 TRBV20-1 CSGLATDTQYF TGCAGTGGACTAGCGACAGATACGCAGTATTTT
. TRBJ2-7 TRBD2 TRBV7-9 CASSPPSGGNYEQYF TGTGCCAGCAGCCCTCCTAGCGGGGGAAACTACGAGCAGTACTTC
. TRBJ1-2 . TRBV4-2 CASSQVGGASGYTF TGTGCCAGCAGCCAAGTTGGGGGGGCAAGTGGCTACACCTTC
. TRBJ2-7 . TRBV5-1 CASSFTDYTEQYF TGCGCCAGCAGCTTTACCGACTACACCGAGCAGTACTTC
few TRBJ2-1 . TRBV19 CASSIDNRAHNEQFF TGTGCCAGTAGTATAGATAATCGGGCTCACAATGAGCAGTTCTTC
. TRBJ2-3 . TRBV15 CATSRDFSRGWDTQYF TGTGCCACCAGCAGAGATTTCAGCCGGGGGTGGGATACGCAGTATTTT
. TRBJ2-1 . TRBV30 CAWIPWGTYNEQFF TGTGCCTGGATCCCATGGGGTACCTACAATGAGCAGTTCTTC
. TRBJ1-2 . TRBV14 CASSQGLALGYTF TGTGCCAGCAGCCAAGGACTGGCACTCGGCTACACCTTC
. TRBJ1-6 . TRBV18 CASSPLDREGNSPLHF TGTGCCAGCTCACCACTAGACCGGGAAGGAAATTCACCCCTCCACTTT
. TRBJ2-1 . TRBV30 CAWRRPLGEQFF TGTGCCTGGAGGAGGCCCCTCGGTGAGCAGTTCTTC
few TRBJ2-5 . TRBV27 CASRTAARLYF TGTGCCAGCAGGACGGCGGCCCGATTATACTTC
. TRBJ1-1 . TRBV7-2 CASSGSANTEAFF TGTGCCAGCAGCGGTTCTGCTAACACTGAAGCTTTCTTT
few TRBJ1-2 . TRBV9 CASGSGNGYTF TGTGCCAGTGGAAGTGGGAATGGCTACACCTTC
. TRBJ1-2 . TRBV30 CAWVQGFRAYGYTF TGTGCCTGGGTACAGGGCTTCAGAGCTTATGGCTACACCTTC
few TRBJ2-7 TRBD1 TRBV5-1 CASSRSRDRDSYEQYF TGCGCCAGCAGTAGATCCCGGGACAGAGACTCCTACGAGCAGTACTTC
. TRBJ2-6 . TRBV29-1 CSVKEGPSGANVLTF TGCAGCGTTAAGGAGGGCCCCTCTGGGGCCAACGTCCTGACTTTC
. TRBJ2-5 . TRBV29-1 CSVDGAAETQYF TGCAGCGTTGACGGAGCGGCAGAGACCCAGTACTTC
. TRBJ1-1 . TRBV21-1 CASSSSGGETEAFF TGTGCCAGCAGCTCCTCCGGGGGGGAGACTGAAGCTTTCTTT
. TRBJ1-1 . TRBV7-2 CASSFSRDTEAFF TGTGCCAGCAGCTTTTCCCGAGACACTGAAGCTTTCTTT
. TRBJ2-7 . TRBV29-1 CSVEGRCEQYF TGCAGCGTGGAAGGGAGATGCGAGCAGTACTTC
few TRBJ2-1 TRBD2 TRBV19 CASSKGTSGNEQFF TGTGCCAGTAGTAAAGGGACTAGCGGGAATGAGCAGTTCTTC
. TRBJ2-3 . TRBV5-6 CASSLWQGDTQYF TGTGCCAGCAGCTTGTGGCAAGGCGATACGCAGTATTTT
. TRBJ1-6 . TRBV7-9 CASSDQGLNSPLHF TGTGCCAGCAGCGACCAAGGGCTGAATTCACCCCTCCACTTT
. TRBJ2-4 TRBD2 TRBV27 CASSPRTSGGARNIQYF TGTGCCAGCAGTCCCAGGACTAGCGGGGGGGCAAGAAACATTCAGTACTTC
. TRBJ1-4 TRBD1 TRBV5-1 CASSGTGGSEKLFF TGCGCCAGCAGCGGGACAGGGGGTAGTGAAAAACTGTTTTTT
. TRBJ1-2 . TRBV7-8 CASSPPQQDGYTF TGTGCCAGCAGCCCACCTCAACAAGATGGCTACACCTTC
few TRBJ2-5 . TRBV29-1 CSVGWGETQYF TGCAGCGTTGGTTGGGGAGAGACCCAGTACTTC
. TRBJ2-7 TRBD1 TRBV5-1 CASSWTGLPYEQYF TGCGCCAGCAGCTGGACAGGGTTGCCCTACGAGCAGTACTTC
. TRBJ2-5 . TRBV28 CASSLRHLQETQYF TGTGCCAGCAGTCTAAGACACCTCCAAGAGACCCAGTACTTC
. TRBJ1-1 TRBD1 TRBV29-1 CSASRGEHTEAFF TGCAGCGCATCCAGGGGGGAGCACACTGAAGCTTTCTTT
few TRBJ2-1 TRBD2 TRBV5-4 CASSPGGAYNEQFF TGTGCCAGCTCTCCCGGGGGGGCCTACAATGAGCAGTTCTTC
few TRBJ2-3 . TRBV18 CASSPPGRTDTQYF TGTGCCAGCTCACCACCGGGGCGCACAGATACGCAGTATTTT
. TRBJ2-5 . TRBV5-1 CASSLVGLAGQETQYF TGCGCCAGCAGCTTGGTCGGTCTGGCGGGGCAAGAGACCCAGTACTTC
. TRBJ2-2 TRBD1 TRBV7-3 CASSLLGRGRNGELFF TGTGCCAGCAGCTTGCTTGGCAGGGGGCGAAACGGGGAGCTGTTTTTT
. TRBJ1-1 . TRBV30 CAWKLGVNTEAFF TGTGCCTGGAAGCTTGGGGTGAACACTGAAGCTTTCTTT
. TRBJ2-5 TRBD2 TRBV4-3 CASSLGLAGAAYQETQYF TGCGCCAGCAGCCTTGGACTAGCGGGGGCCGCGTACCAAGAGACCCAGTACTTC
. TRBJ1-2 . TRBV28 CASSVRGNYGYTF TGTGCCAGCAGTGTCAGGGGTAACTATGGCTACACCTTC
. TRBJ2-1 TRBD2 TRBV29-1 CSVGTSGENEQFF TGCAGCGTAGGGACTAGCGGGGAAAATGAGCAGTTCTTC
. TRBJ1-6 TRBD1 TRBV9 CASSVGWGTVDGDSPLHF TGTGCCAGCAGCGTAGGCTGGGGGACAGTCGATGGGGATTCACCCCTCCACTTT
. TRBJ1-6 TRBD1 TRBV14 CASSHAREGAYNSPLHF TGTGCCAGCAGCCACGCCAGGGAGGGGGCATATAATTCACCCCTCCACTTT
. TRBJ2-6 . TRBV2 CASSETGAGANVLTF TGTGCCAGCAGTGAGACCGGGGCTGGGGCCAACGTCCTGACTTTC
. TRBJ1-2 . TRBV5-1 CASSGGTDAFLGYTF TGCGCCAGCAGCGGTGGGACGGACGCCTTCTTGGGCTACACCTTC
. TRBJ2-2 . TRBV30 CAWTTSTARDMGELFF TGTGCCTGGACCACAAGCACGGCTCGCGATATGGGGGAGCTGTTTTTT
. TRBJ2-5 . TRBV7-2 CASSLDGETQYF TGTGCCAGCAGCTTAGATGGAGAGACCCAGTACTTC
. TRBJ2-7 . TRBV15 CATSRTESSYEQYF TGTGCCACCAGCAGGACTGAGAGCTCCTACGAGCAGTACTTC
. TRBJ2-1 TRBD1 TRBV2 CASSRGTAEVYNEQFF TGTGCCAGCTCCCGAGGGACAGCGGAGGTATACAATGAGCAGTTCTTC
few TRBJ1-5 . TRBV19 CASSRVDQPQHF TGTGCCAGTAGTCGGGTGGATCAGCCCCAGCATTTT